The clone carrying this T cell receptor beta chain has at least ten counts. What it binds is not known. Using RNA transcripts as the source, TCR beta CDR3 regions were amplified. Researchers ran a first-round RT-PCR on the TCR CDR3 using the HTBI primer set. MiXCR was run by TCRdb on the multiplex PCR reads, yielding one entry per CDR3 protein. The sample records around 350,000 distinct CDR3 sequences, around a quarter being singletons. Germline V gene lookup returns CDR1 KGHDR and CDR2 SFDVKD. The CDR3 runs 16 residues. The ends lost 1 base at V and 2 bases at J; junction bases unmatched: 3. This entry is derived from a study of T cells in Graves' hyperthyroidism and ophthalmopathy. Whole-study results and caveats: Ophthalmopathy stood apart from stable hyperthyroidism in a 13 V-J model.

The chain combines TRBV24-1 with TRBJ2-1; 8 bases are shared with TRBD2. The TCR sequence derives from a middle-aged man with Graves' hyperthyroidism. Sequenced material: blood. The CDR3 nucleotides are TGTGCCACCAGTGATTTCACTAGCGGTGCCTACAATGAGCAGTTCTTC. This gives the protein CATSDFTSGAYNEQFF.